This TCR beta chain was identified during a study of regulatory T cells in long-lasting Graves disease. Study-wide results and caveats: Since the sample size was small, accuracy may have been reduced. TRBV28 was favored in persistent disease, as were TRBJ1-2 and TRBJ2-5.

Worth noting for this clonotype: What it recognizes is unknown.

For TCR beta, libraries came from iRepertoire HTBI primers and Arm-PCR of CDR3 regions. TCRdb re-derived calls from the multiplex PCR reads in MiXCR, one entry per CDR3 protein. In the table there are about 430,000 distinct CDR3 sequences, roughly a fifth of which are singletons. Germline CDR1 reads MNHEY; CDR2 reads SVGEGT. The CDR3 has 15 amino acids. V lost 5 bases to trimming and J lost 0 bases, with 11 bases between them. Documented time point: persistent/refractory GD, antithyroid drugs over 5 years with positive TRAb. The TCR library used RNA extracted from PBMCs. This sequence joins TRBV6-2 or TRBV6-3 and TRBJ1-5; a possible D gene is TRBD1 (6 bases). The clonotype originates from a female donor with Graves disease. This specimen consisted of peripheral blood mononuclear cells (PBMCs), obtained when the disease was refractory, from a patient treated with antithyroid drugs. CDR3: CASSTGTYSNQPQHF. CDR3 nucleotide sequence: TGTGCCAGCAGTACAGGGACTTATAGCAATCAGCCCCAGCATTTT.